The sequence of this TCR beta chain was determined in a study of T cells in localized non-small cell lung cancer. Overall study findings and caveats: Of the tissues analyzed, uninvolved adjacent lung showed maximal T cell clonality, greater than tumor. A median of around 60 of the top 100 tumor clones appeared in adjacent lung, which was paired and uninvolved. Analysis by sequencing included only one tumor region, so heterogeneity remains possible. Increased T cell density in blood showed an association with longer overall survival.

TCRdb's table, derived via immunoSEQ multiplex PCR, lists solely in-frame clones and lacks some. This table holds some 21,000 clones, 75% to 95% found once. The CDR3 covers 15 residues. Germline values: CDR1 KGHSH, CDR2 LQKENI. Trimming shortened V by 6 bases and J by 4 bases, and 16 bases separated the two germline ends. Concerning this clone itself: Its antigen is unidentified.

The chain employs TRBV18 and TRBJ1-5; D possibly corresponds to TRBD1 (5 bases). This receptor was identified in a male donor older than 55 with stage I squamous cell lung carcinoma. Sequenced material: peripheral blood, taken before any cancer treatment. CDR3: CASSPREGLNQPQHF. The CDR3 DNA is TGTGCCAGCTCCCCCCGAGAGGGACTAAATCAGCCCCAGCATTTT.